This T cell receptor (beta chain) comes out of a study of T cells in Graves' hyperthyroidism and ophthalmopathy. Study results and limitations: Ophthalmopathy was identified by the model a median around 6 months ahead of onset. Appearing also in blood were most of the thyroid clonotypes expanded above 0.001.

The investigators amplified TCR beta CDR3 regions from RNA transcripts. During a first-round RT-PCR of the TCR CDR3, the HTBI primer set was used. One entry per CDR3 protein results from TCRdb running MiXCR on the multiplex PCR reads. The sample comprises some 490,000 distinct CDR3 sequences, about 20% of which are singletons, and around 47% rests with the top ten. This clonotype was recorded a few times. Its matching antigen is unknown. This CDR3 comprises 13 residues. The V segment lost 5 bases and the J segment 5 bases; nucleotides outside the gene matches: 5. Germline CDR1 is SGHTA and CDR2 is FQGNSA.

The TCR was taken from a woman in her 70s with Graves' ophthalmopathy. The chain carries TRBV7-2 and TRBJ2-7, with 8 bases fitting TRBD1. Input material: blood. CDR3 nucleotides: TGTGCCAGCAGCCGGGACAGGAGCAACGAGCAGTACTTC. It is translated as CASSRDRSNEQYF.